Listed below are T cell receptor beta chains from one sample, sequenced in a study of shared clonotypes between healthy human individuals. Clones were sequenced by immunoSEQ multiplex PCR, and TCRdb holds only the in-frame ones, with some missing. The sample has about 730,000 clones, roughly two thirds seen once. Sequencing used memory CD4+ T cells sorted from blood. These TCRs come from a woman aged 25 to 45 in good health. Both conserved end residues are part of each CDR3. Fields, in order: V gene, CDR3 length, J gene, CDR3 protein.

v_call: TRBV7-9
cdr3_length: 17
j_call: TRBJ2-6
cdr3_aa: CASSRTGGIAGANVLTF

v_call: TRBV28
cdr3_length: 15
j_call: TRBJ2-1
cdr3_aa: CASSLAGVTYNEQFF

v_call: TRBV25-1
cdr3_length: 14
j_call: TRBJ1-4
cdr3_aa: CASSVTGGSEKLFF

v_call: TRBV5-1
cdr3_length: 15
j_call: TRBJ2-1
cdr3_aa: CASSLDFFLYNEQFF

v_call: TRBV28
cdr3_length: 12
j_call: TRBJ2-7
cdr3_aa: CASRRQNYEQYF

v_call: TRBV28
cdr3_length: 12
j_call: TRBJ2-4
cdr3_aa: CASSSLANIQYF

v_call: TRBV29-1
cdr3_length: 14
j_call: TRBJ2-2
cdr3_aa: CSVSQTANTGELFF

v_call: TRBV2
cdr3_length: 14
j_call: TRBJ2-1
cdr3_aa: CASNSGFSYNEQFF

v_call: TRBV5-1
cdr3_length: 13
j_call: TRBJ2-5
cdr3_aa: CASSTWDIETQYF

v_call: TRBV10-1
cdr3_length: 13
j_call: TRBJ1-1
cdr3_aa: CASSRRDRPEAFF

v_call: TRBV30
cdr3_length: 14
j_call: TRBJ1-1
cdr3_aa: CAWRTRDLNTEAFF

v_call: TRBV5-1
cdr3_length: 15
j_call: TRBJ2-2
cdr3_aa: CASSRDRIPIGELFF

v_call: TRBV4-1
cdr3_length: 14
j_call: TRBJ1-2
cdr3_aa: CASSQVPGNYGYTF

v_call: TRBV7-7
cdr3_length: 13
j_call: TRBJ2-5
cdr3_aa: CASSSDREETQYF

v_call: TRBV18
cdr3_length: 17
j_call: TRBJ1-2
cdr3_aa: CASSPYSGEKSGYGYTF

v_call: TRBV7-9
cdr3_length: 13
j_call: TRBJ2-3
cdr3_aa: CASRRPSTDTQYF

v_call: TRBV7-2
cdr3_length: 14
j_call: TRBJ2-7
cdr3_aa: CASSFGLDSSEQYF

v_call: TRBV6-1
cdr3_length: 13
j_call: TRBJ1-5
cdr3_aa: CASRQREAQPQHF

v_call: TRBV7-2
cdr3_length: 14
j_call: TRBJ2-1
cdr3_aa: CASSGTSGRNEQFF

v_call: TRBV5-1
cdr3_length: 15
j_call: TRBJ2-6
cdr3_aa: CASSRDVSGANVLTF

v_call: TRBV27
cdr3_length: 14
j_call: TRBJ1-1
cdr3_aa: CASSFRGRNTEAFF

v_call: TRBV28
cdr3_length: 16
j_call: TRBJ2-3
cdr3_aa: CASSSSTVGAGDTQYF

v_call: TRBV4-1
cdr3_length: 14
j_call: TRBJ2-1
cdr3_aa: CASRPAGLANEQFF

v_call: TRBV18
cdr3_length: 14
j_call: TRBJ2-3
cdr3_aa: CASSPQDSTDTQYF

v_call: TRBV2
cdr3_length: 15
j_call: TRBJ2-3
cdr3_aa: CASSDGPASTDTQYF

v_call: TRBV5-1
cdr3_length: 15
j_call: TRBJ2-3
cdr3_aa: CASSLEPGGLDTQYF